These 15 T cell receptor beta chains originate from one sample sequenced in a study of tumor-infiltrating lymphocytes in primary liver carcinoma. Co-extraction of both nucleic acids (RNA and DNA) used about 18-31 mg of unsorted bulk tissue. The input was about 490 ng total RNA; TCR beta cDNA was made from it with a constant-region primer. Sequencing libraries for TCR beta derived from three nested multiplex PCR rounds that used slightly modified ARM-PCR. It was with TRBV1-TRBV30 forward primers and a C-beta reverse primer that the first two PCR rounds were run, at about 10 cycles each. A single record per CDR3 protein comes from TCRdb applying MiXCR to the multiplex PCR reads. The sample consists of more than 100,000 distinct CDR3 sequences, around two thirds of them appearing once. Sequencing input: tumor-adjacent normal liver tissue. Receptors originate from a woman aged 55-69 years with primary liver carcinoma and hepatitis B virus infection.

Note on this clonotype: The missing conserved phenylalanine or tryptophan at the end of this CDR3 makes a read error likely. The limits of the CDR3 on the DNA are not certain, so only TCRdb's listed CDR3 is given. V usage is TRBV28 and J usage is TRBJ1-6. CDR1 and CDR2 from the germline V gene are MDHEN and SYDVKM. The CDR3 length is 13 residues, termini included. The CDR3 sequence: CASFSGVNSTLHL.

About this clonotype itself: Relative to the germline gene, one junction end is altered; a read error may explain this. This rearrangement joins TRBV6-6 to TRBJ2-4; no firm D call. This CDR3 region has 15 residues. Germline CDR1 MNHNY, CDR2 SVGAGI (reference sequence). CDR3 region: CAGSYSLLAKNIQYF. CDR3 DNA sequence: TGTGCCGGCAGTTACAGCCTTTTAGCCAAAAACATTCAGTATTTC.

To note about this clonotype: A read error may explain this, as a much larger clone is one base away. The J gene is TRBJ2-3, the V gene TRBV7-9; D gene ambiguous. Looked up from germline, CDR1 is SEHNR and CDR2 is FQNEAQ (reference sequence). This CDR3 spans 14 amino acids. V dropped 5 bases and J dropped 4 bases, with 13 bases sitting between them. CDR3 sequence reads: CASSTLLVADTQYF. In DNA form, the CDR3 reads TGTGCCAGCAGCACCCTATTGGTGGCAGATACGCAGTATTTT.

This clonotype came up many times. The chain links TRBV6-1 to TRBJ1-4; 9 bases are a match to TRBD1. In germline, CDR1 is MNHNS, CDR2 SASEGT. V lost 5 bases and J lost 2; bases outside the gene matches: 6. The CDR3 has 16 amino acids. The DNA of the CDR3 is TGTGCCAGCAGTCACGGACAGGGGAGGACTAATGAAAAACTGTTTTTT. Its translation: CASSHGQGRTNEKLFF.

This clonotype is labeled as medium-sized. This chain links TRBV11-2 with TRBJ2-1, with a weak D call TRBD2 (5 bases). CDR1 and CDR2 from the germline V gene are SGHAT and FQNNGV. There are 16 residues in the CDR3. V gave up 5 bases and J gave up 6 bases, with 20 bases separating them. The CDR3 DNA is TGTGCCAGCAGCCGACTAAACCCCGAGGTTGCCAATGAGCAGTTCTTC. The encoded protein is CASSRLNPEVANEQFF.

Concerning this clonotype itself: Its ends do not fully match the called genes, so a read error is possible. The rearrangement links TRBV10-3 to TRBJ2-7; D possibly matches TRBD1 or TRBD2 (5 bases each). This CDR3 has 14 amino acids. The germline V gene has CDR1 ENHRY and CDR2 SYGVKD. CDR3 protein: CAINEGREPYEQYF. DNA for the CDR3: TGTGCCATCAATGAGGGCAGGGAACCCTATGAGCAGTACTTC.

This clonotype was recorded once. The chain carries TRBV3-1 and TRBJ2-7; 12 nucleotides match TRBD2. Germline V gene data show CDR1 as LGHDT and CDR2 as YNNKEL (reference sequence). The CDR3 totals 16 residues. J lost 0 bases, V lost 5 bases, and 5 bases had no gene match. CDR3 coding DNA: TGTGCCAGCAGCTTCCGGACTAGCGGGGCCTCCTACGAGCAGTACTTC. This sequence encodes CASSFRTSGASYEQYF.

In this sample, this clonotype turned up many times. The rearrangement links TRBV28 to TRBJ1-1, with unresolved D. This CDR3 spans 13 amino acids. Deletions cut 6 bases from V and 0 bases from J, with 8 bases between. CDR1 is MDHEN, CDR2 SYDVKM, per germline. CDR3: CASSLPVNTEAFF. The DNA of the CDR3 is TGTGCCAGCAGCCTTCCCGTGAACACTGAAGCTTTCTTT.

As for this clonotype: A much larger clone lies one base from this, so it may be a read error. This chain connects TRBV29-1 to TRBJ2-2; D might be TRBD2 (7 bases). The V gene's germline CDR1 is SQVTM and CDR2 ANQGSEA. There are 15 residues in the CDR3. Trimming took off 4 bases at V and 0 bases at J, with 12 bases between the two ends. Written as DNA, the CDR3 is TGCAGCGTTGGACCGGGGGGCGCGAACACCGGGGAGCTGTTTTTT. Residues: CSVGPGGANTGELFF.

This clonotype was seen a handful of times. This sequence joins TRBV6-5 and TRBJ2-7; no definite D call. V lost 5 bases, J lost 2 bases, and 13 bases lay in between. There are 14 residues in the CDR3. CDR1 is MNHEY and CDR2 is SVGAGI in the germline V gene. CDR3 sequence reads: CASSAVDHPYEQYF. The CDR3 coding sequence is TGTGCCAGCAGTGCAGTCGACCACCCCTACGAGCAGTACTTC.

In this sample, this clonotype turned up once. A read error may be the cause here, since a much bigger clone is one base away. In DNA form, the CDR3 reads TGTGCCAGCATTGGGCAACCTGGGATATACAATGAGCAGTTCTTC. This sequence encodes CASIGQPGIYNEQFF. The rearrangement links TRBV28 to TRBJ2-1; D uncertain. This CDR3 has 15 amino acids. Germline CDR1 reads MDHEN; CDR2 reads SYDVKM. V gave up 7 bases and J gave up 4 bases, with 17 bases separating them. The full variable domain, with the rest looked up from reference TRBV28 and TRBJ2-1, is DVKVTQSSRYLVKRTGEKVFLECVQDMDHENMFWYRQDPGLGLRLIYFSYDVKMKEKGDIPEGYSVSREKKERFSLILESASTNQTSMYLCASIGQPGIYNEQFFGPGTRLTVL.

On this clonotype: This may come from a read error, since a much larger clone is one base off. The rearrangement uses TRBV5-1 and TRBJ2-6, with D maybe TRBD2 (5 bases). The CDR3 spans 15 residues. Per the germline V gene, CDR1 is SGHRS and CDR2 is YFSETQ. The CDR3 region is CTSSLAGAGANVLTF. CDR3 coding DNA: TGCACCAGCAGCTTGGCCGGGGCTGGGGCCAACGTCCTGACTTTC.

This clonotype was detected once. A much more abundant neighbour one base away suggests this may be a read error. The CDR3 DNA sequence: TGTGCCAGCAGCATAGGGGCGGGACGTGGCGGGGAGCTGTTTTTT. It codes for CASSIGAGRGGELFF. The rearrangement uses TRBV7-3 and TRBJ2-2, with D possibly TRBD2 on 6 matching bases. This CDR3 is built from 15 residues. Trimming cost V 5 bases and J 7 bases, with 17 bases left between them. CDR1 is SGHTA and CDR2 is FQGTGA in the germline V gene. Combining the CDR3 with reference TRBV7-3 and TRBJ2-2 gives the whole variable domain GAGVSQTPSNKVTEKGKYVELRCDPISGHTALYWYRQSLGQGPEFLIYFQGTGAADDSGLPNDRFFAVRPEGSVSTLKIQRTERGDSAVYLCASSIGAGRGGELFFGEGSRLTVL.

To note about this clonotype: One end of the junction is discordant with germline, which a read error may explain. This chain connects TRBV29-1 to TRBJ1-5; the D gene is possibly TRBD1 (5 bases). CDR1 is SQVTM and CDR2 is ANQGSEA in the germline V gene. CDR3 length: 12 residues. The CDR3 sequence is CSVRGSNQHQHF. In nucleotides, the CDR3 is TGCAGCGTTCGGGGGAGTAATCAGCACCAGCATTTT.

This clonotype has a single count. A read error is likely, as this CDR3 ends without the conserved phenylalanine or tryptophan. The DNA is left out, because the CDR3 cannot be placed on it with certainty; the CDR3 is given as TCRdb lists it. CDR3 sequence reads: CASSYEGNYGYTS. This rearrangement joins TRBV6-6 to TRBJ1-2; the table names TRBD1, a call not compared with the DNA. With termini counted, the CDR3 has 13 amino acids. Germline loops: CDR1 MNHNY, CDR2 SVGAGI (reference sequence).